This TCR beta chain was obtained from a study of blood T cell repertoires in COVID-19. Study as a whole: Acute-phase and convalescent COVID-19 samples originated in the United States, Italy and Spain. In each case, the material was cDNA or gDNA derived from T cells, B-cell-depleted T cells, or PBMCs.

This clone was detected once. The authors' processing: Reference gene primer amplification gave estimated nucleated cell counts. Libraries were prepared by immunoSEQ multiplex PCR; TCRdb keeps only in-frame clonotypes and omits some of them. V, J and clone size are those of that table, while D and trimming were read from the DNA. The table has 110,000 to 150,000 clones, around 85% seen once; the top ten hold 3%. V lost 0 bases and J lost 10, with 12 bases in between. The CDR3 runs to 13 residues. CDR1 PRHDT and CDR2 FYEKMQ come from the germline V gene (reference sequence). Sequencing was carried out using peripheral blood. This chain links TRBV13 with TRBJ1-1; D is unresolved. The sequence was collected from a woman older than 75 with acute or convalescent COVID-19. The CDR3 is CASSLGRKVRAFF. The CDR3 DNA reads TGTGCCAGCAGCTTAGGCAGGAAGGTCAGAGCTTTCTTT.